This T cell receptor (beta chain) was captured by sequencing in a study of cytomegalovirus exposure and HLA in healthy donors. Study-level results: Indistinguishable V segments, including TRBV6-2 and TRBV6-3, were excluded. Most TCRs appeared rarely, but some public TCRs recurred in many donors. For TCR beta chains, V- and J-gene trimming was later linked to a missense DCLRE1C variant. Later on, analysis showed that most CMV-associated TCR beta chains appeared to be HLA-restricted.

Amplification used 60 Vbeta primers and 13 Jbeta primers. Repertoires were generated with immunoSEQ multiplex PCR, while TCRdb's copy carries only in-frame clones and drops some. The sample lists about 59,000 clones; roughly 83% were seen once. Germline trimming cut 7 bases from V and 7 bases from J; bases unmatched to any gene: 15. The CDR3 runs 17 residues. Germline CDR1 and CDR2: SNHLY and FYNNEI. On this clone: Its antigen is currently unknown.

This clonotype originated in a human donor in good health. This chain links TRBV2 with TRBJ2-1, with TRBD2 identical over 11 bases. The material sequenced was PBMCs. For the CDR3, the DNA is TGTGCCAGCACCCCCATACCTAGCGGGGGGCCGGTGAATGAGCAGTTCTTC. It translates to CASTPIPSGGPVNEQFF.